This entry features one TCR beta chain sequence. Its cognate antigen has yet to be identified. The read is 3 residues too short to cover the CDR3 end, so that end is filled in from the germline J gene. The CDR3 runs 15 amino acids, cysteine and phenylalanine included. Of the CDR3's DNA, 36 bases were read; they are in frame from base 1. From the germline V gene, CDR1 is MNHNS and CDR2 is SASEGT. V is pruned by 3 bases and J by 6 bases, leaving 11 bases of the junction without a gene match. Using the immunoSEQ assay, multiplex PCR amplified TCR beta CDR3 regions from an average of around 1,300 ng of genomic DNA per sample. The assay corrected primer bias using a complete synthetic TCR repertoire to establish an amplification baseline. The amplicons were sequenced using the Illumina platform. Per the source publication's procedure: Sequences were error-corrected by clustering with frequency ratios and a modified nearest-neighbor algorithm, then analyzed in the immunoSEQ Analyzer with IMGT gene definitions. At each rarefaction depth, TCR richness and evenness were averaged across 20 rarefaction repeats, and samples with fewer sequences than that depth were excluded. Wilcoxon rank sum tests with FDR correction were used to compare relative abundances of V, D and J genes between the groups. Blinded duplicates gave an intraclass correlation of 95% to 97% for TCR richness and an average of around 76% across 66 gene segments. The table comes from immuneACCESS by way of TCRdb, which keeps in-frame sequences with V and J called. Part of the clones is missing from these tables; in studies checked, under half for an unresolved V gene and the rest for unknown reasons. Clone size and the V and J calls come from that table; the DNA yielded D and trimming. For this sample, the table gives some 30,000 clones. The top ten hold over 6.5% of the sample.

The data stem from a study of T cells in women clearing cervical HPV infection (dated 2018 in TCRdb). In terms of the full investigation: The cases were around 23 women with histologically confirmed HPV16-related CIN3 or worse, and 2 of those women had invasive cancers. Controls were around 25 women whose single incident HPV16 infection cleared within 12 months without precancer or cancer developing. Blood from cases was collected at the visit where the lesion was first found, while blood from controls was collected once the infection could no longer be detected. Among cases, blood sampling came a median of roughly 150 days after lesion detection, with an interquartile range of about 85 to 220 days. Since only a few of the women had HLA typing available, the possibility that HLA type was acting as a confounder could not be ruled out. An exploratory proof-of-principle case-control study, nested within the Guanacaste HPV Natural History Study in Costa Rica, was conducted to compare TCR repertoires across cervical HPV16 outcomes. Cases were matched to controls by age within five years and by the year the sample was collected. Median age was about 30 years in cases versus 38 to 45 in controls, and baseline characteristics did not differ significantly. The parent cohort enrolled about 10,000 women aged 18 or older in Guanacaste, Costa Rica, in 1993 to 1994 and followed the women for approximately seven years. Five blinded duplicates per group were added as quality controls, so that 60 or so samples were obtained: roughly 50 participants and some 10 replicates.

Beyond this particular receptor, the publication reports: Lower TRBV6-7 relative abundance was observed in cases than in controls (around 0.1% versus 0.15%; Bonferroni P = 0.0008). T-cell numbers per sample were unknown, so richness differences could reflect varying T-cell content rather than repertoire biology. Random forest classifiers that combined richness and V gene abundances separated cases from controls with an estimated AUC of 0.8 to 0.9. CIN3+ cases had significantly higher TCR repertoire richness than controls across sequencing depths, but evenness did not differ between the groups. The cross-sectional design could not show whether the associations came before the infection or were a result of it, and neither effector/memory subsets nor HPV-specific T cells were isolated.

Every participant had a single incident cervical HPV16 infection, and women with prevalent HPV16 infections were excluded. Cervical HPV DNA was detected by MY09/MY11 PCR and genotyped by dot-blot hybridization. Around 15 mL of heparinized blood were centrifuged, and the buffy coat was split into aliquots, frozen at -30 degrees C, and then kept at -80 degrees C. QIAGEN kits were used to extract genomic DNA from the buffy coat specimens. The TCR was taken from a woman between 18 and 70 years old with a cervical HPV16 infection that either progressed to CIN3+ or cleared (not recorded which). Recombination joined TRBV6-1 with TRBJ2-7, and TRBD1 matches 7 of the central bases. The sequencing input was blood buffy coat. The CDR3 bases that were read are TGTGCCAGCAGTGAGATTGAGGGGGCGAATTTCGAG. Its protein is CASSEIEGANFE. The CDR3 as a whole reads CASSEIEGANFEQYF.